Reported below is one TCR beta chain. The antigen is undetermined. Random hexamers were used to reverse transcribe roughly 0.45 to 1 ug of RNA. TCRdb re-called the immunoSEQ multiplex PCR reads with MiXCR, one entry per CDR3 protein. Of hundreds of thousands of distinct CDR3 sequences listed, roughly 92% are singletons. The CDR3 length is 12 residues. CDR1 and CDR2 (germline): DFQATT, SNEGSKA (reference sequence). The V end was cut by 3 bases, the J end by 3 bases, with 8 bases between. These data originate in a study of CD8 T cells in Susac syndrome. General study points: TCR sequencing and HLA analysis covered a relatively small number of individuals.

The sequence derives from a human donor with multiple sclerosis. The sample consisted of CD8+ T cells from PBMCs. The chain employs TRBV20-1 and TRBJ1-2; no clear D gene. The chain's CDR3 is CSARIADYGYTF. The CDR3 DNA reads TGCAGTGCTAGGATAGCCGACTATGGCTACACCTTC.